One sample yielded the 22 T cell receptor beta chains listed below, sequenced in a study of cytotoxic CD8 clonotypes in ibrutinib-treated CLL. The protocol was immunoSEQ multiplex PCR, while the TCRdb copy is restricted to in-frame clones and leaves out a portion. This table has more than 200,000 clones, under 75% appearing once. Sequenced material: PBMCs, taken after 24 months of ibrutinib treatment. These receptors were collected from a human donor with chronic lymphocytic leukemia.

This sequence joins TRBV5-4 and TRBJ2-7; a possible D gene is TRBD2 (5 bases). CDR3 length: 15 amino acids. Between the trimmed V and J ends, which lost 0 bases and 0 bases, there was a span of 10 bases. Germline V gene sequence: CDR1 SGHNT, CDR2 YYREEE (reference sequence). The CDR3 bases are TGTGCCAGCAGCTTGGAAGCCCGGGGCTCCTACGAGCAGTACTTC. This codes for CASSLEARGSYEQYF.

J is TRBJ1-1 and V is TRBV6-1; unclear D gene. This CDR3 spans 13 amino acids. Deletions cut 6 bases from V and 1 base from J, with 9 bases between. Germline V gives CDR1 MNHNS, CDR2 SASEGT. CDR3 amino acids: CASRATANTEAFF. The CDR3 DNA reads as TGTGCCAGCAGAGCCACAGCGAACACTGAAGCTTTCTTT.

This chain connects TRBV10-3 to TRBJ2-7; 8 bases align to TRBD2. CDR3 length: 13 amino acids. Germline lookup yields CDR1 ENHRY and CDR2 SYGVKD. With 2 bases clipped from V and 5 bases from J, the junction kept 2 bases outside the gene matches. The CDR3 region has the DNA TGTGCCATCAGTGAGAATAGCGGGAACGAGCAGTACTTC. It encodes CAISENSGNEQYF.

The rearrangement joins TRBV30 to TRBJ1-1; a weak D match, TRBD1 (5 bases). Trimming removed 7 bases from V and 3 bases from J, with 15 bases in between. The CDR3 sequence is 13 residues long. CDR1 GTSNPN and CDR2 SVGIG come from the germline V gene (reference sequence). The CDR3 sequence: CAFIDSAYTEAFF. For the CDR3, the DNA is TGTGCCTTCATCGACAGCGCTTACACTGAAGCTTTCTTT.

The V gene is TRBV15, the J gene TRBJ2-2, with D maybe TRBD2 (6 bases). The V gene lost 0 bases and the J gene lost 6 bases, with 8 bases spanning the gap. The CDR3 spans 14 residues. The germline CDR1 and CDR2 sequences are LNHNV and YYDKDF (reference sequence). The DNA of the CDR3 is TGTGCCACCAGCAGAGATACGGGGGCCGGGGAGCTGTTTTTT. Residues: CATSRDTGAGELFF.

This chain joins TRBV28 and TRBJ2-7; 9 nucleotides agree with TRBD1. V lost 6 bases to trimming and J lost 6 bases; unmatched junction nucleotides: 9. This CDR3 is built from 14 residues. The V gene's germline CDR1 is MDHEN and CDR2 SYDVKM. The CDR3 coding sequence is TGTGCCAGCAGCCATGGACAGGGGAGTTCCGAGCAGTACTTC. Translation gives CASSHGQGSSEQYF.

The genes are TRBV7-2 and TRBJ2-3, with D unclear. The CDR3 spans 13 residues. The germline V gene encodes CDR1 SGHTA and CDR2 FQGNSA. The germline V and J ends were trimmed by 2 bases and 1 base, with 4 bases remaining between them. Here the CDR3 reads CASSLRRTDTQYF. The DNA of the CDR3 is TGTGCCAGCAGCTTAAGGCGCACAGATACGCAGTATTTT.

The genes are TRBV4-2 and TRBJ2-1, with 11 bases identical to TRBD2. V was pared by 3 bases and J by 6 bases, with 13 bases of the junction left unmatched. Germline CDR1 reads LGHNA; CDR2 reads YNFKEQ. The CDR3 contains 18 residues. The CDR3 region has the DNA TGTGCCAGCAGCCATCTAAACGTCGGGACTAGCGGTTTCAATGAGCAGTTCTTC. Translating it yields CASSHLNVGTSGFNEQFF.

The chain has TRBV29-1 and TRBJ1-1; a weak D match, TRBD1 (6 bases). The germline V gene has CDR1 SQVTM and CDR2 ANQGSEA. The CDR3 runs 15 residues. V lost 7 bases, J lost 6 bases, and 24 bases lay in between. As DNA, the CDR3 is TGCAGCGCCCCTGCGAGGGGGGGAGGAAGCGCTGAAGCTTTCTTT. It translates to CSAPARGGGSAEAFF.

This rearrangement joins TRBV28 to TRBJ1-1; TRBD1 matches at 7 bases. This CDR3 region has 12 residues. V lost 10 bases and J lost 3; bases outside the gene matches: 5. Germline lookup yields CDR1 MDHEN and CDR2 SYDVKM. CDR3 coding DNA: TGTGCCACCCGCCAGGGGGACACTGAAGCTTTCTTT. Amino acid sequence: CATRQGDTEAFF.

This clone was seen once. An end of the junction does not agree with germline; a read error may underlie this. The chain links TRBV29-1 to TRBJ2-1, with D uncertain. The length of the CDR3 is 13 residues. Looked up from germline, CDR1 is SQVTM and CDR2 is ANQGSEA. The CDR3 reads CSLDRVSYNEQFF. CDR3 bases: TGCAGCCTTGACCGAGTTTCCTACAATGAGCAGTTCTTC.

This sequence joins TRBV6-5 and TRBJ1-2; D gene uncertain. The V end lost 2 bases, the J end lost 6 bases, and 10 bases lay between the germline ends. This CDR3 comprises 13 residues. Looked up from germline, CDR1 is MNHEY and CDR2 is SVGAGI. The CDR3 here is CASSYVRENGYTF. CDR3 sequence (DNA): TGTGCCAGCAGTTACGTTCGGGAAAATGGCTACACCTTC.

The chain couples TRBV11-3 to TRBJ2-1, with 7 bases identical to TRBD1. The CDR3 covers 14 residues. With V trimmed by 1 base and J by 15 bases, 12 bases remained unmatched. The germline CDR1 and CDR2 sequences are SGHNT and YENEEA. CDR3 amino acids: CASSLGATGAPLFF. The CDR3 DNA sequence: TGTGCCAGCAGCTTAGGGGCAACAGGGGCCCCTCTGTTCTTC.

In its sample, this clone was seen a few times. This chain links TRBV14 with TRBJ1-2, with D possibly matching TRBD1 (6 bases). The germline V gene has CDR1 SGHDN and CDR2 FVKESK. The length of the CDR3 is 13 residues. Trimming stripped 1 base from V and 5 bases from J, with 8 bases between. CDR3 DNA: TGTGCCAGCAGCCAAGGGACAGCATATGGCTACACCTTC. Its protein is CASSQGTAYGYTF.

This chain connects TRBV18 to TRBJ2-7; the D gene is possibly TRBD2 (6 bases). The CDR3 contains 15 residues. Per the germline V gene, CDR1 is KGHSH and CDR2 is LQKENI. V lost 2 bases to trimming and J lost 4 bases, with 15 bases between them. The CDR3 nucleotides are TGTGCCAGCTCACCAGGCGTGGGACTCAAGTACGAGCAGTACTTC. This translates into CASSPGVGLKYEQYF.

The rearrangement joins TRBV4-2 to TRBJ2-2; D is possibly TRBD2 (6 bases). V was shortened by 8 bases and J by 0 bases, with 7 bases between the two germline ends. CDR3 size: 13 residues. Germline CDR1 and CDR2: LGHNA and YNFKEQ. DNA for the CDR3: TGTGCCAGCCGGGAGTCGAACACCGGGGAGCTGTTTTTT. Amino acids: CASRESNTGELFF.

This clone has a handful of counts. The rearrangement uses TRBV10-1 and TRBJ2-7; 8 positions match TRBD1. Germline CDR1 reads WNHNN; CDR2 reads SYGVQD (reference sequence). Trimming took 2 bases from V and 3 from J; bases not matched to a gene: 0. The CDR3 covers 13 residues. The CDR3 sequence is CASSEGTGYEQYF. The DNA for the CDR3 is TGCGCCAGCAGTGAGGGGACAGGCTACGAGCAGTACTTC.

This clone was seen many times. The V and J genes are TRBV6-1 and TRBJ1-2; 9 positions match TRBD1. With 4 bases clipped from V and 4 bases from J, the junction kept 7 bases outside the gene matches. CDR1 and CDR2 from the germline V gene are MNHNS and SASEGT. The CDR3 sequence is 15 residues long. This CDR3 reads CASSAKGTGFYGYTF. DNA of the CDR3: TGTGCCAGCAGTGCTAAGGGGACAGGGTTCTATGGCTACACCTTC.

The J gene is TRBJ2-7, the V gene TRBV6-5, with D tentatively TRBD2 (5 bases). Germline V gives CDR1 MNHEY, CDR2 SVGAGI. Trimming cost V 0 bases and J 2 bases, with 14 bases left between them. The CDR3 covers 16 residues. In nucleotides, the CDR3 is TGTGCCAGCAGTTACTCGTACGGAGGCCAAACCTACGAGCAGTACTTC. It translates to CASSYSYGGQTYEQYF.

The V gene is TRBV7-9, the J gene TRBJ1-1; D gene uncertain. CDR3 size: 13 residues. Germline CDR1 SEHNR, CDR2 FQNEAQ (reference sequence). Trimming cost V 8 bases and J 5 bases, with 15 bases left between them. The DNA for the CDR3 is TGTGCCAGCGACTCGGGGTTGGAGACTGAAGCTTTCTTT. Amino acids: CASDSGLETEAFF.

The chain links TRBV9 to TRBJ2-7; 7 nucleotides agree with TRBD2. This CDR3 region has 15 residues. V was clipped by 0 bases and J by 2 bases; unmatched bases: 5. In germline, CDR1 is SGDLS, CDR2 YYNGEE. CDR3 in DNA: TGTGCCAGCAGCGTAGGAGCTAGCGGCACCTACGAGCAGTACTTC. This translates into CASSVGASGTYEQYF.

This clone turned up a few times. DNA for the CDR3: TGTGCCAGCAGCGTAGGAAACACAGATACGCAGTATTTT. This translates into CASSVGNTDTQYF. V usage is TRBV9 and J usage is TRBJ2-3, with D uncertain. The CDR3 is made up of 13 amino acids. V dropped 0 bases and J dropped 2 bases, with 4 bases sitting between them. Germline V gene sequence: CDR1 SGDLS, CDR2 YYNGEE. Full variable domain (remainder filled in from reference TRBV9 and TRBJ2-3): DSGVTQTPKHLITATGQRVTLRCSPRSGDLSVYWYQQSLDQGLQFLIQYYNGEERAKGNILERFSAQQFPDLHSELNLSSLELGDSALYFCASSVGNTDTQYFGPGTRLTVL.